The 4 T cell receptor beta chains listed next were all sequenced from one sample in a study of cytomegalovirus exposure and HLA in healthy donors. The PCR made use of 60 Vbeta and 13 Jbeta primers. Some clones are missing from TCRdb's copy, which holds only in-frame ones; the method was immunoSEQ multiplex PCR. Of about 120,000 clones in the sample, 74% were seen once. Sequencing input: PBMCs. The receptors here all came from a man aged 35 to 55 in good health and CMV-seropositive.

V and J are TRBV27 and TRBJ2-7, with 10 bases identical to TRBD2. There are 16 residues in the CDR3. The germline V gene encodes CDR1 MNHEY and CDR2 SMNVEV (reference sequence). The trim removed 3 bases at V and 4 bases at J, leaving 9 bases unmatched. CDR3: CASSFRGTSEKYEQYF. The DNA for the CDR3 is TGTGCCAGCAGTTTCCGAGGGACTAGCGAGAAGTACGAGCAGTACTTC.

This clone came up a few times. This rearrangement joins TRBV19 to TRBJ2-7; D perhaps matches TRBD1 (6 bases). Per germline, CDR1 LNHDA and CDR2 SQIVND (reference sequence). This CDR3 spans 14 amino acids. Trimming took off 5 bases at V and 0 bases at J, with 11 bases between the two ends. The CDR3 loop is CASSRQGYSYEQYF. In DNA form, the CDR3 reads TGTGCCAGTAGTCGGCAGGGGTACTCCTACGAGCAGTACTTC. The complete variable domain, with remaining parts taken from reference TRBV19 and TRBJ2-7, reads DGGITQSPKYLFRKEGQNVTLSCEQNLNHDAMYWYRQDPGQGLRLIYYSQIVNDFQKGDIAEGYSVSREKKESFPLTVTSAQKNPTAFYLCASSRQGYSYEQYFGPGTRLTVT.

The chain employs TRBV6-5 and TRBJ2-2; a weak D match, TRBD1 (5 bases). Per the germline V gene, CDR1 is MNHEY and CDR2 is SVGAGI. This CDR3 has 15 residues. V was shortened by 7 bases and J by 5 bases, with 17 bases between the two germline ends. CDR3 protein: CASTRGGARTGELFF. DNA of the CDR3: TGTGCCAGCACCCGCGGTGGGGCGCGGACCGGGGAGCTGTTTTTT.

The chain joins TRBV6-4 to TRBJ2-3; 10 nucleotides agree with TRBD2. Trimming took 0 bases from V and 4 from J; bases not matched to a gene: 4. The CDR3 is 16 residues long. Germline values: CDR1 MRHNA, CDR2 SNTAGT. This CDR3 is CASSDSPGLASDTQYF. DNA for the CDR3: TGTGCCAGCAGTGACTCGCCGGGACTAGCGTCAGATACGCAGTATTTT.